This T cell receptor (beta chain) stems from a study of T cells in Graves' hyperthyroidism and ophthalmopathy. This clonotype was detected many times. What it binds is not known. The study based diagnoses on clinical symptoms, serum thyroxine and TRAb, thyroid ultrasound and orbital computed tomography. The germline CDR1 and CDR2 sequences are DFQATT and SNEGSKA (reference sequence). Trimming stripped 1 base from V and 8 bases from J, with 12 bases between. This CDR3 spans 12 amino acids. Study observations and caveats: Appearing also in blood were most of the thyroid clonotypes expanded above 0.001. From stable hyperthyroidism, ophthalmopathy was set apart by a 13 V-J model. Median prediction lead before ophthalmopathy onset was around seven months with the model.

Template material for amplifying TCR beta CDR3 regions consisted of RNA transcripts. First-round RT-PCR targeting the TCR CDR3 was performed with the HTBI primer set. TCRdb recomputed calls from the multiplex PCR reads with MiXCR, one row per CDR3 protein. The sample includes 500,000 to 600,000 distinct CDR3 sequences, about half seen only once; the top ten take 19%. This chain connects TRBV20-1 to TRBJ2-7, with D possibly called TRBD1 or TRBD2 (6 bases each). The sequenced material came from peripheral blood or thyroid tissue (not recorded which). This TCR was sampled from an adult woman with Graves' disease, either hyperthyroidism or ophthalmopathy (not recorded which). CDR3 loop: CSARAGGRKQYF. The CDR3 DNA follows: TGCAGTGCTAGAGCCGGGGGCCGCAAGCAGTACTTC.